This T cell receptor beta chain was identified during a study of T cell responses to AZD1222 COVID-19 vaccine. The germline CDR1 and CDR2 sequences are MNHNS and SASEGT. Trimming left V 1 base short and J 7 bases short, with 7 bases between. The CDR3 covers 12 residues. Study outcomes and limitations: Only 5 or 6 AZD1222 recipients were seropositive at baseline. Donors were chiefly white British, with a greater number of females, and clonal diversity was perhaps underestimated.

Generated by immunoSEQ multiplex PCR, the TCRdb table keeps only in-frame clones and is missing some. The sample lists 150,000 to 200,000 clones; roughly 88% were seen once. Remarks on this clone: Its antigen is not identified. This CDR3 is also generated by other DNA sequences in the sample.

This rearrangement joins TRBV6-1 to TRBJ1-2; the D is unclear. This material consisted of peripheral blood, taken on day 0 of AZD1222 vaccination. The receptor's source is an adult in good health. CDR3 loop: CASSEGVGGYTF. CDR3 bases: TGTGCCAGCAGTGAAGGGGTTGGTGGCTACACCTTC.